This passage covers 15 T cell receptor beta chains from one sample sequenced in a study of beta chain features in type 1 diabetes. TCRB transcripts that were expressed got sequenced, as all of the isolated RNA had been reverse transcribed. TCRdb's copy holds only in-frame clones and misses some; the assay was immunoSEQ multiplex PCR. The profile covers approximately 380,000 clones, with approximately 16% appearing a single time and approximately 0.02% taken by the ten largest. The sample comprised naive CD4+ T cells from blood. Receptors were obtained from a woman younger than 35 in good health.

V gene TRBV7-6 combines with J gene TRBJ2-7; D perhaps matches TRBD2 (6 bases). Germline assignment: CDR1 SGHVS and CDR2 FNYEAQ. The ends were cut back, 4 bases at V and 2 bases at J, with 12 bases in the middle. There are 14 residues in the CDR3. This CDR3 is CASSYQTGAYEQYF. The CDR3 DNA sequence: TGTGCCAGCAGCTACCAGACGGGAGCCTACGAGCAGTACTTC.

This clone was seen more than once but under ten times. This rearrangement joins TRBV18 to TRBJ1-1, with a weak D call TRBD1 (6 bases). CDR3 length equals 15 residues. Between the trimmed V and J ends, which lost 3 bases and 2 bases, there was a span of 13 bases. CDR1 is KGHSH, CDR2 LQKENI, per germline. The CDR3 loop is CASSPPGQLNTEAFF. In nucleotides, the CDR3 is TGTGCCAGCTCACCCCCCGGACAGCTTAACACTGAAGCTTTCTTT.

This clone was observed a few times. This sample includes further DNA sequences coding for the same CDR3. This chain joins TRBV28 and TRBJ1-2; D not resolved. Germline V gene data show CDR1 as MDHEN and CDR2 as SYDVKM. Trimming pared 6 bases from V and 2 bases from J, leaving 10 bases between. The CDR3 has 13 residues. This chain's CDR3 is CASSPTPNYGYTF. Written as DNA, the CDR3 is TGTGCCAGCAGCCCTACGCCGAACTATGGCTACACCTTC.

Only a few counts were recorded for this clone. The chain is built from TRBV30 and TRBJ2-1, with D tentatively TRBD1 (5 bases). This CDR3 region has 12 residues. Germline CDR1 GTSNPN, CDR2 SVGIG (reference sequence). V gave up 2 bases and J gave up 5 bases, with 7 bases separating them. The CDR3 coding sequence is TGTGCCTGGAGTCGCAGGGACAATGAGCAGTTCTTC. Translation: CAWSRRDNEQFF.

The rearrangement uses TRBV4-3 and TRBJ1-2, with 8 bases lining up with TRBD1. Germline loops: CDR1 LGHNA, CDR2 YSLEER. J lost 4 bases, V lost 0 bases, and 7 bases had no gene match. This CDR3 contains 16 residues. CDR3 residues: CASSQDPTGASYGYTF. CDR3 in DNA: TGCGCCAGCAGCCAAGATCCGACAGGGGCTAGCTATGGCTACACCTTC.

The chain couples TRBV4-3 to TRBJ2-5, with D possibly TRBD2 on 6 matching bases. V shed 8 bases and J shed 2 bases, with 6 bases lying between them. Looked up from germline, CDR1 is LGHNA and CDR2 is YSLEER. The CDR3 loop spans 11 amino acids. The CDR3 loop reads CASGLQETQYF. The CDR3, as DNA: TGCGCCAGCGGACTACAAGAGACCCAGTACTTC.

V is TRBV28 and J is TRBJ2-7; 9 bases align to TRBD2. Germline assignment: CDR1 MDHEN and CDR2 SYDVKM. This CDR3 is 15 amino acids long. V lost 3 bases, J lost 3 bases, and 6 bases stayed unmatched. The CDR3 loop reads CASSFVAGVYYEQYF. CDR3 DNA: TGTGCCAGCAGTTTTGTAGCGGGAGTGTACTACGAGCAGTACTTC.

The V call is TRBV30, the J call TRBJ2-3, with TRBD2 matching over 7 bases. With V trimmed by 2 bases and J by 2 bases, 7 bases remained unmatched. CDR1 and CDR2 from the germline V gene are GTSNPN and SVGIG (reference sequence). The CDR3 contains 15 residues. The CDR3 loop reads CAWSRASGLTDTQYF. The CDR3 nucleotides read TGTGCCTGGAGTAGAGCTAGCGGACTCACAGATACGCAGTATTTT.

This sequence joins TRBV23-1 and TRBJ1-5, with no clear D. TRBV23-1 is identified as an open reading frame with a role that is uncertain. The CDR3 totals 13 residues. The V and J ends lost 2 bases and 8 bases respectively, with 10 bases between them. The chain's CDR3 is CASSQTGREPQHF. In DNA form, the CDR3 reads TGCGCCAGCAGTCAAACGGGAAGAGAGCCCCAGCATTTT.

This clone has a handful of counts. This chain uses TRBV11-2 with TRBJ2-1; 9 bases are a match to TRBD1. CDR1 SGHAT and CDR2 FQNNGV come from the germline V gene. J gave up 8 bases and V 1 base, and 12 bases lay outside the gene matches. This CDR3 has 17 residues. The CDR3 is CASSLALGQGTLHEQFF. The CDR3 DNA follows: TGTGCCAGCAGCTTAGCCCTGGGACAGGGTACTCTCCATGAGCAGTTCTTC.

This clone occurred once. V and J are TRBV11-2 and TRBJ1-1, with 7 bases that match TRBD1. Germline V lookup: CDR1 SGHAT, CDR2 FQNNGV. This CDR3 region has 12 residues. The junction had 3 bases not matched to a gene; V was cut back by 5 bases and J by 6 bases. Written as DNA, the CDR3 is TGTGCCAGCAGCCAGGGGGGTTCTGAAGCTTTCTTT. It translates to CASSQGGSEAFF.

The table lists this clone with a few counts. The chain is built from TRBV9 and TRBJ2-5; 7 bases are a match to TRBD1. Germline V gene data show CDR1 as SGDLS and CDR2 as YYNGEE. CDR3 length: 15 amino acids. The V and J ends lost 4 bases and 0 bases, in that order; junction bases with no gene match: 6. As DNA, the CDR3 is TGTGCCAGCAGCACAGGGGTTAGGGACCAAGAGACCCAGTACTTC. Amino acids: CASSTGVRDQETQYF.

Concerning this clone: Other DNA sequences of this sample code for an identical CDR3. V gene TRBV6-5 combines with J gene TRBJ2-7, with 10 bases matching TRBD1. Germline trimming cut 0 bases from V and 7 bases from J; bases unmatched to any gene: 6. CDR1 is MNHEY and CDR2 is SVGAGI in the germline V gene. This CDR3 is 15 amino acids long. The DNA of the CDR3 is TGTGCCAGCAGTTACTCAGGGACAGGGGTAGGTGAGCAGTACTTC. It yields the protein CASSYSGTGVGEQYF.

This clone was picked up a small number of times. The rearrangement links TRBV15 to TRBJ2-2; D gene unclear. V lost 4 bases and J lost 1, with 13 bases in between. CDR3 size: 16 residues. Germline V lookup: CDR1 LNHNV, CDR2 YYDKDF (reference sequence). In DNA, the CDR3 is TGTGCCACCAGCATCCCACGAGCCCGGAACACCGGGGAGCTGTTTTTT. Translation: CATSIPRARNTGELFF.

This clone was detected a few times. V and J are TRBV10-3 and TRBJ2-7, with 8 bases aligning to TRBD1. Germline CDR1 is ENHRY and CDR2 is SYGVKD. The CDR3 runs 12 residues. Unmatched junction bases numbered 3, after V lost 7 bases and J lost 4 bases. CDR3 bases: TGTGCCATCAAGGGACAGGAGTACGAGCAGTACTTC. This encodes CAIKGQEYEQYF.